These 14 T cell receptor beta chains were all obtained from the same sample, sequenced in a study of shared clonotypes between healthy human individuals. Using immunoSEQ multiplex PCR, the repertoire was profiled, and TCRdb retains in-frame clones only, with some absent. The table records about 490,000 clones, 76% of them present only once. Sequencing input: PBMCs. These receptors all stem from a woman aged 40 to 50 in good health. Some clones in this sample may be carry-over from other donors' samples.

The sample holds a few counts of this clone. V usage is TRBV9 and J usage is TRBJ1-3, with D unclear. The CDR3 totals 15 residues. V gave up 0 bases and J gave up 0 bases, with 7 bases separating them. The V gene's germline CDR1 is SGDLS and CDR2 YYNGEE. The CDR3 region has the DNA TGTGCCAGCAGCGTAGACGGCAGCTCTGGAAACACCATATATTTT. Encoded protein: CASSVDGSSGNTIYF.

The rearrangement joins TRBV4-3 to TRBJ2-7; TRBD1 or TRBD2 may be the D gene (5 bases each). The length of the CDR3 is 17 residues. The germline V gene has CDR1 LGHNA and CDR2 YSLEER. V gave up 0 bases and J gave up 2 bases, with 17 bases separating them. The CDR3 spells CASSQDRGPSHAYEQYF. CDR3 bases: TGCGCCAGCAGCCAAGATCGGGGCCCCTCCCATGCCTACGAGCAGTACTTC.

The V call is TRBV5-6, the J call TRBJ2-7; 9 bases line up with TRBD1. This CDR3 comprises 16 residues. Germline V gene sequence: CDR1 SGHDT, CDR2 YYEEEE. V was clipped by 1 base and J by 7 bases; unmatched bases: 12. This CDR3 reads CASSLMAGTGFREQYF. CDR3 sequence (DNA): TGTGCCAGCAGCTTGATGGCCGGGACAGGGTTTCGGGAGCAGTACTTC. The full variable domain, completed using reference TRBV5-6 and TRBJ2-7, is DAGVTQSPTHLIKTRGQQVTLRCSPKSGHDTVSWYQQALGQGPQFIFQYYEEEERQRGNFPDRFSGHQFPNYSSELNVNALLLGDSALYLCASSLMAGTGFREQYFGPGTRLTVT.

This clone was counted a few times. The CDR3 sequence is CATSRDPGLAGAEQYF. CDR3 in DNA: TGTGCCACCAGCAGGGACCCGGGACTAGCGGGAGCCGAGCAGTACTTC. This chain links TRBV15 with TRBJ2-7; 14 bases agree with TRBD2. The junction had 7 bases not matched to a gene; V was cut back by 3 bases and J by 6 bases. Germline loops: CDR1 LNHNV, CDR2 YYDKDF (reference sequence). This CDR3 region has 16 residues.

CDR3 in DNA: TGTGCCAGCAGCTTAGATGCGGGAAGGGATGGCTACACCTTC. Its translation is CASSLDAGRDGYTF. This chain uses TRBV7-3 with TRBJ1-2; D gene uncertain. The CDR3 has 14 amino acids. Germline lookup yields CDR1 SGHTA and CDR2 FQGTGA. Trimming stripped 2 bases from V and 6 bases from J, with 13 bases between.

This chain joins TRBV10-3 and TRBJ2-2; possible D gene TRBD2, 6 bases. The CDR3 runs to 13 residues. With 7 bases removed from V and 6 bases from J, the gap between germline ends came to 12 bases. Germline V gene lookup returns CDR1 ENHRY and CDR2 SYGVKD. CDR3 DNA sequence: TGTGCCATCAATTTGGAGGGCGCCGGGGAGCTGTTTTTT. It encodes CAINLEGAGELFF.

This chain links TRBV2 with TRBJ1-4; possible D gene TRBD1, 5 bases. Germline V gene lookup returns CDR1 SNHLY and CDR2 FYNNEI. V was trimmed by 11 bases and J by 8 bases, leaving 24 bases between them. This CDR3 spans 15 amino acids. The CDR3 nucleotides read TGTGCCCCCGGCGGAAGGGCGGGGTGGGGGGAAAAACTGTTTTTT. Translation gives CAPGGRAGWGEKLFF.

J is TRBJ2-5 and V is TRBV2; the D is unclear. The CDR3 runs 11 residues. CDR1 is SNHLY and CDR2 is FYNNEI in the germline V gene. V lost 8 bases and J lost 4, with 8 bases in between. The CDR3 loop is CASDMGETQYF. CDR3 nucleotides: TGTGCCAGCGATATGGGAGAGACCCAGTACTTC.

The chain recombines TRBV19 with TRBJ1-2; TRBD1 agrees at 9 bases. The CDR3 spans 16 residues. V gave up 6 bases and J gave up 4 bases; unmatched junction bases: 12. Germline values: CDR1 LNHDA, CDR2 SQIVND (reference sequence). Here the CDR3 reads CASSRLPGQGIYGYTF. The CDR3, as DNA: TGTGCCAGTAGCCGCTTACCGGGACAGGGCATCTATGGCTACACCTTC.

The chain combines TRBV7-8 with TRBJ2-2; TRBD2 is a possible D gene (6 bases). The V end was cut by 3 bases, the J end by 4 bases, with 6 bases between. This CDR3 has 13 residues. CDR1 is SGHVS, CDR2 FQNEAQ, per germline. CDR3: CASSLTSTGELFF. CDR3 coding DNA: TGTGCCAGCAGCTTGACTAGCACCGGGGAGCTGTTTTTT.

The V call is TRBV4-3, the J call TRBJ2-2, with D possibly TRBD2 on 5 matching bases. Germline V CDR1 and CDR2: LGHNA, YSLEER. The ends were cut back, 5 bases at V and 4 bases at J, with 11 bases in the middle. The CDR3 is 14 amino acids. CDR3 loop: CASSGLLGTGELFF. Here the CDR3 DNA reads TGCGCCAGCAGCGGTCTACTAGGCACCGGGGAGCTGTTTTTT.

The genes are TRBV19 and TRBJ2-3; D remains unclear. CDR1 is LNHDA and CDR2 is SQIVND in the germline V gene (reference sequence). The ends were cut back, 7 bases at V and 1 base at J, with 9 bases in the middle. CDR3 length equals 13 residues. DNA of the CDR3: TGTGCCAGTACCATGAGTGGCACAGATACGCAGTATTTT. The encoded protein is CASTMSGTDTQYF. The full variable domain, its missing parts supplied by reference TRBV19 and TRBJ2-3, is DGGITQSPKYLFRKEGQNVTLSCEQNLNHDAMYWYRQDPGQGLRLIYYSQIVNDFQKGDIAEGYSVSREKKESFPLTVTSAQKNPTAFYLCASTMSGTDTQYFGPGTRLTVL.

The chain carries TRBV19 and TRBJ1-4; D gene unclear. Germline V gives CDR1 LNHDA, CDR2 SQIVND (reference sequence). Trimming removed 10 bases from V and 5 bases from J, with 14 bases in between. The CDR3 runs to 13 residues. In DNA form, the CDR3 reads TGTGCCACCCAGGACCTAAGGAATGAAAAACTGTTTTTT. Its translation is CATQDLRNEKLFF.

The chain combines TRBV15 with TRBJ2-1; possibly TRBD1 or TRBD2 for D (7 bases each). The CDR3 sequence is 17 residues long. Germline values: CDR1 LNHNV, CDR2 YYDKDF (reference sequence). Trimming shortened V by 3 bases and J by 0 bases, and 15 bases separated the two germline ends. Here the CDR3 reads CATSRRGGGSSYNEQFF. The CDR3, as DNA: TGTGCCACCAGCAGGCGAGGGGGCGGGAGCTCCTACAATGAGCAGTTCTTC. Full variable domain (rest looked up from reference TRBV15 and TRBJ2-1): DAMVIQNPRYQVTQFGKPVTLSCSQTLNHNVMYWYQQKSSQAPKLLFHYYDKDFNNEADTPDNFQSRRPNTSFCFLDIRSPGLGDTAMYLCATSRRGGGSSYNEQFFGPGTRLTVL.